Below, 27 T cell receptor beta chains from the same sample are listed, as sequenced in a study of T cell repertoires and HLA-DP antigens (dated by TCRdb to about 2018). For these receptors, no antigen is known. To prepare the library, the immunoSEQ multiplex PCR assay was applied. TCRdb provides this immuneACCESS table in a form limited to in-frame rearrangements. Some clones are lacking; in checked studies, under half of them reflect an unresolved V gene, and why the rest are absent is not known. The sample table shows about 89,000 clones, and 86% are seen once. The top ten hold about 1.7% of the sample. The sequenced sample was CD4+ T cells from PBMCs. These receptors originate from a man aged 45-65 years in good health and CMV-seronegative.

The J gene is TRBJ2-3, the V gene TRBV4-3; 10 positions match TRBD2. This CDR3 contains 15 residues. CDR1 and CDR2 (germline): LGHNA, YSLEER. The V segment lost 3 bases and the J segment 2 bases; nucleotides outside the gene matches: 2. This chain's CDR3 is CASSHLAGDTDTQYF. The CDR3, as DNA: TGCGCCAGCAGCCATCTAGCGGGAGACACAGATACGCAGTATTTT.

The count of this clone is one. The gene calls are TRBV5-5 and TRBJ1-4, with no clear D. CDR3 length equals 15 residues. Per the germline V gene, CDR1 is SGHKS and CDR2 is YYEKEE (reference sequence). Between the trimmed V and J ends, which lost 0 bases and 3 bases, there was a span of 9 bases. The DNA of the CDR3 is TGTGCCAGCAGCTTGGTGGGCAGATCTAATGAAAAACTGTTTTTT. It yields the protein CASSLVGRSNEKLFF.

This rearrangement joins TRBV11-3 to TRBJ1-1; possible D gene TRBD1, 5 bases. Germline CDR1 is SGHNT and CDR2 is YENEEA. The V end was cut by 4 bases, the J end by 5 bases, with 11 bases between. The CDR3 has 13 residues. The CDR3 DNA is TGTGCCAGCAGCTATTCGGGGGGAACTGAAGCTTTCTTT. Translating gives CASSYSGGTEAFF.

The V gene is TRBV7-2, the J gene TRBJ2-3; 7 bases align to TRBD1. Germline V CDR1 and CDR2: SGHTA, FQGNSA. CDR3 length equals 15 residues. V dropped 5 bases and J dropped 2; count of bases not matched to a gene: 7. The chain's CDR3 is CASSPRTGITDTQYF. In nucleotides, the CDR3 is TGTGCCAGCAGCCCCAGGACAGGAATCACAGATACGCAGTATTTT.

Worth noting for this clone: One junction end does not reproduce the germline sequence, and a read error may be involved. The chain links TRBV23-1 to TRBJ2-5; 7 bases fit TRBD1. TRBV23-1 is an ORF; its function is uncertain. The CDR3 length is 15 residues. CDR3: CASNQQGSHQETQYF. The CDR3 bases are TGCGCCAGCAATCAACAGGGGAGTCACCAAGAGACCCAGTACTTC.

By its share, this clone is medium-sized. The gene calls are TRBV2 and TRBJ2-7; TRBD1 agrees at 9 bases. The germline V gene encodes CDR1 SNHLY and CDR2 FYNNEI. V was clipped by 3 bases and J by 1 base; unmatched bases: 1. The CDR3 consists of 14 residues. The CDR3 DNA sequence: TGTGCCAGCAGTGAGGGACAGGGTTCCTACGAGCAGTACTTC. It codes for CASSEGQGSYEQYF.

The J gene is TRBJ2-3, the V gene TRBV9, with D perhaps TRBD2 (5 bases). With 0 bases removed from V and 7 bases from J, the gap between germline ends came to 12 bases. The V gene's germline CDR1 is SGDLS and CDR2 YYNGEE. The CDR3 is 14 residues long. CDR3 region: CASSVARLGNTQYF. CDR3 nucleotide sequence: TGTGCCAGCAGCGTAGCCAGGCTCGGGAATACGCAGTATTTT. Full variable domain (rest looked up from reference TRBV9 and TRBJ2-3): DSGVTQTPKHLITATGQRVTLRCSPRSGDLSVYWYQQSLDQGLQFLIQYYNGEERAKGNILERFSAQQFPDLHSELNLSSLELGDSALYFCASSVARLGNTQYFGPGTRLTVL.

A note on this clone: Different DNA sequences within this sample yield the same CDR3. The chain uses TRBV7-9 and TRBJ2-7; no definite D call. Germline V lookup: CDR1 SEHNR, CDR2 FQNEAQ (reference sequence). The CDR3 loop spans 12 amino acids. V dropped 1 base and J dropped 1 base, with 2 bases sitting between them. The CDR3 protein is CASSLVSYEQYF. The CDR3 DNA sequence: TGTGCCAGCAGCTTAGTGTCCTACGAGCAGTACTTC.

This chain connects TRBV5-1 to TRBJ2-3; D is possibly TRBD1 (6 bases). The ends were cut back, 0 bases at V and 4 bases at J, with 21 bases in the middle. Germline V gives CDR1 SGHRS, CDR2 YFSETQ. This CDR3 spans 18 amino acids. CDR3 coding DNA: TGCGCCAGCAGCTTGGAGTCAGGGTGGGGTCAGGGGTCAGATACGCAGTATTTT. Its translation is CASSLESGWGQGSDTQYF.

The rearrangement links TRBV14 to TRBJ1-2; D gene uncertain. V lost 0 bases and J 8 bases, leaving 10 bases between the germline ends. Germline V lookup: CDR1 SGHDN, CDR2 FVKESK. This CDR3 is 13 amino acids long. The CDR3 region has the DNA TGTGCCAGCAGCCAAGAAAATGTCCGCGGCTACACCTTC. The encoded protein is CASSQENVRGYTF.

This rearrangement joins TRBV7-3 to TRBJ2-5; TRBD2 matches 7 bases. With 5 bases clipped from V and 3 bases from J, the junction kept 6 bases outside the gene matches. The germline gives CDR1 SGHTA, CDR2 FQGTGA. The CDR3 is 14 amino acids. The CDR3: CASSPTGTKETQYF. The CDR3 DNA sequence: TGTGCCAGCAGCCCTACCGGGACTAAAGAGACCCAGTACTTC. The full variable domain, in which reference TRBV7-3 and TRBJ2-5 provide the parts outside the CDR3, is GAGVSQTPSNKVTEKGKYVELRCDPISGHTALYWYRQSLGQGPEFLIYFQGTGAADDSGLPNDRFFAVRPEGSVSTLKIQRTERGDSAVYLCASSPTGTKETQYFGPGTRLLVL.

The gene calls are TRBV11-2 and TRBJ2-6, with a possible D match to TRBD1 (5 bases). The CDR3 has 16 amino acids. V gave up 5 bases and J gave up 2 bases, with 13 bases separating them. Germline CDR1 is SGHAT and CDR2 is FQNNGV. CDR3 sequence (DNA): TGTGCCAGCAGCACCCGAAGGGGTGCTGGGGCCAACGTCCTGACTTTC. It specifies CASSTRRGAGANVLTF. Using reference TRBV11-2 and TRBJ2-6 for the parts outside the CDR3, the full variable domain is EAGVAQSPRYKIIEKRQSVAFWCNPISGHATLYWYQQILGQGPKLLIQFQNNGVVDDSQLPKDRFSAERLKGVDSTLKIQPAKLEDSAVYLCASSTRRGAGANVLTFGAGSRLTVL.

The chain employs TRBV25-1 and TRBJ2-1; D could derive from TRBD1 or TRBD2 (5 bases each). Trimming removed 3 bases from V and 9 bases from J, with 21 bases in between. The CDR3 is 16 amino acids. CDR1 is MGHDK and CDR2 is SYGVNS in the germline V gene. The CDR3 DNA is TGTGCCAGCAGTGATTTTGTAGGGGTGGCCGCGGGTGAGCAGTTCTTC. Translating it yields CASSDFVGVAAGEQFF.

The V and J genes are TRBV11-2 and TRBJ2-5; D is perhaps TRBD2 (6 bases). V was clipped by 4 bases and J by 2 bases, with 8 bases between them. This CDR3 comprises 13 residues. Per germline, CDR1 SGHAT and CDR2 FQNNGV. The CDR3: CASSSSVQETQYF. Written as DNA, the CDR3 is TGTGCCAGCAGCTCTAGCGTACAAGAGACCCAGTACTTC.

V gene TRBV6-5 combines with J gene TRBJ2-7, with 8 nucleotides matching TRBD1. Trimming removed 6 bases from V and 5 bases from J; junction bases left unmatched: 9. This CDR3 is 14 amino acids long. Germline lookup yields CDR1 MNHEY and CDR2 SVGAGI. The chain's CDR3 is CASSPRQGPHEQYF. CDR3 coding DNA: TGTGCCAGCAGCCCAAGACAGGGGCCCCACGAGCAGTACTTC.

The CDR3 coding sequence is TGTGCCAGTAGTATAGGGGCAGGGATCTATGGCTACACCTTC. This sequence encodes CASSIGAGIYGYTF. This chain joins TRBV19 and TRBJ1-2; maybe TRBD1 (5 bases). The germline V and J ends were trimmed by 1 base and 4 bases, with 10 bases remaining between them. This CDR3 has 14 amino acids. Per germline, CDR1 LNHDA and CDR2 SQIVND (reference sequence).

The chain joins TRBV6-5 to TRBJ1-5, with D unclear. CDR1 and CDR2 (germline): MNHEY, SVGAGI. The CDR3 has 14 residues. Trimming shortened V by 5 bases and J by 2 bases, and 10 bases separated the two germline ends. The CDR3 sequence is CASSPDWGNQPQHF. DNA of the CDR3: TGTGCCAGCAGTCCGGATTGGGGCAATCAGCCCCAGCATTTT.

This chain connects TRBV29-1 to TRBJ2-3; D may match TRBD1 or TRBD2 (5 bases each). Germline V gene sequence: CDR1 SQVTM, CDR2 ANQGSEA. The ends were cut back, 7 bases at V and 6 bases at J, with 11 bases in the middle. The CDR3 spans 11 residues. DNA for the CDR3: TGCAGCGGGACGTGGGGGGATACGCAGTATTTT. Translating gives CSGTWGDTQYF.

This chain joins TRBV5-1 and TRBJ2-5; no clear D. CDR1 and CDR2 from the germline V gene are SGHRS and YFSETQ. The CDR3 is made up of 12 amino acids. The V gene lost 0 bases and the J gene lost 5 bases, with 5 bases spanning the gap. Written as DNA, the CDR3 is TGCGCCAGCAGCTTGGACCGGGAGACCCAGTACTTC. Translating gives CASSLDRETQYF.

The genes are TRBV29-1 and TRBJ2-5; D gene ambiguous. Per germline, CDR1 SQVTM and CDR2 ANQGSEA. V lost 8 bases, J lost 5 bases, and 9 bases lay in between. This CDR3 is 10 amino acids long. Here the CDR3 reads CSTRRETQYF. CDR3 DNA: TGCAGCACCCGAAGGGAGACCCAGTACTTC.

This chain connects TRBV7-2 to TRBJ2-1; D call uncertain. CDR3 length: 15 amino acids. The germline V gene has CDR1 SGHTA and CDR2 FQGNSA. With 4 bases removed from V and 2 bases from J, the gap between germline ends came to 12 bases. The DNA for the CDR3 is TGTGCCAGCAGCTCGGATTGGAGTCCCTACAATGAGCAGTTCTTC. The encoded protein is CASSSDWSPYNEQFF.

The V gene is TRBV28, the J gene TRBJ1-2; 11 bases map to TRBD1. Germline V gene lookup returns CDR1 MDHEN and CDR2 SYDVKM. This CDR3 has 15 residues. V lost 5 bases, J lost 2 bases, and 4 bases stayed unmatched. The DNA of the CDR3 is TGTGCCAGCAGTCCCGGGACAGGGGGGAACTATGGCTACACCTTC. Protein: CASSPGTGGNYGYTF.

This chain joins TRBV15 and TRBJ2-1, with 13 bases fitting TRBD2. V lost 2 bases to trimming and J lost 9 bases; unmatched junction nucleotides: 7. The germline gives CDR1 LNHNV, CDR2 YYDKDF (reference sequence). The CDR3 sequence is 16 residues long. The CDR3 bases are TGTGCCACCAGCAGAAGCGGACTAGCGGGAGTCCCTGAGCAGTTCTTC. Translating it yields CATSRSGLAGVPEQFF.

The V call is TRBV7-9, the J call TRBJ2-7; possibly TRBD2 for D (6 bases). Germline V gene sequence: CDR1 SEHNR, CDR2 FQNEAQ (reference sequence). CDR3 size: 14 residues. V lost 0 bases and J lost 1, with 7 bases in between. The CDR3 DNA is TGTGCCAGCAGCTTAGCGCGGGGTTCCTACGAGCAGTACTTC. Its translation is CASSLARGSYEQYF.

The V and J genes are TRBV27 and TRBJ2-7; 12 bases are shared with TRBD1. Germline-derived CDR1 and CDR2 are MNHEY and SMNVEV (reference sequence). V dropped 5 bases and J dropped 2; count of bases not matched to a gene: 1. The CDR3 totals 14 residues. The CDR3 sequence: CASSRDRGPYEQYF. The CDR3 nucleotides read TGTGCCAGCAGTAGGGACAGGGGGCCCTACGAGCAGTACTTC.

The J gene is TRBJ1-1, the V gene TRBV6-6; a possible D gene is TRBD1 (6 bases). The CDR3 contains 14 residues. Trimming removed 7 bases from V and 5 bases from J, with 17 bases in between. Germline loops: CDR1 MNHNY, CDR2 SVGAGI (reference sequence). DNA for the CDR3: TGTGCCAGCATCCAATCCGGGGGGCTGACTGAAGCTTTCTTT. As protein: CASIQSGGLTEAFF.

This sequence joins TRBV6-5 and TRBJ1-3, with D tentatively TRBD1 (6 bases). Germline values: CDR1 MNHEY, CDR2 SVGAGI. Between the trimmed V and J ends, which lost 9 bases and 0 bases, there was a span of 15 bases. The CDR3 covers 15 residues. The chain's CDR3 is CASRSGDPSGNTIYF. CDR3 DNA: TGTGCCAGTCGTTCAGGGGACCCCTCTGGAAACACCATATATTTT.